Included here is one T cell receptor beta chain sequence, with context. The data are from a study of shared clonotypes between healthy human individuals. Here immunoSEQ multiplex PCR was the method, and the copy in TCRdb shows in-frame clones only, minus some. The sample lists about 1.1 million clones, 75% to 85% occurring once. V was pared by 2 bases and J by 2 bases, with 13 bases between. The CDR3 runs 17 residues. Germline CDR1 reads SGHAT; CDR2 reads FQNNGV. Study donors comprised healthy, HIV-negative adults devoid of recent acute infection or vaccination. The TCR originated in a man between 18 and 35 years old in good health. Some clones in this sample may be carry-over from other donors' samples. The chain uses TRBV11-2 and TRBJ2-6; D possibly corresponds to TRBD1 (6 bases). Sequencing was performed on memory CD4+ T cells from PBMCs. This sample's subset: CD45RA-negative fraction. In nucleotides, the CDR3 is TGTGCCAGCAGCTTAACAGGGCTGGCGACTGGGGCCAACGTCCTGACTTTC. Translating gives CASSLTGLATGANVLTF.